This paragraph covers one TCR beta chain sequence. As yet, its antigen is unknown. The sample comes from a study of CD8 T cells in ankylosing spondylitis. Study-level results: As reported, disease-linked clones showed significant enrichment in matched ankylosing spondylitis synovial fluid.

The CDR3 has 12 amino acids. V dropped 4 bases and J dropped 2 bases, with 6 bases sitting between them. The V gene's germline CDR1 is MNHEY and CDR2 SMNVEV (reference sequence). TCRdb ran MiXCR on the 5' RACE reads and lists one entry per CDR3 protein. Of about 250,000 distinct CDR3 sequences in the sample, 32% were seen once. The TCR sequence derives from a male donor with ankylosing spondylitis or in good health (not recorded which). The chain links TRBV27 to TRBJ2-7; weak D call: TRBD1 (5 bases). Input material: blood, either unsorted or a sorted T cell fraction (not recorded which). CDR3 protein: CASSSTAYEQYF. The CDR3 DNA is TGTGCCAGCAGTTCGACAGCCTACGAGCAGTACTTC.